These T cell receptor beta chains were read from a single sample in a study of blood T cell repertoires in COVID-19. The data were produced by immunoSEQ multiplex PCR, yet TCRdb's version contains in-frame clones alone and is incomplete. The sample holds 69,000 or so clones, approximately 78% seen once. The sample comprised peripheral blood. The source is a woman older than 75 with acute or convalescent COVID-19. CDR3s include the opening cysteine and the closing phenylalanine or tryptophan. A D gene is named only where the DNA matches it firmly. Size is omitted from some rows. Given values are once, few, many or a class for expanded clones.

size	V	D	J	DNA	CDR3
NA	TRBV7-7	TRBD1	TRBJ2-3	TGTGCTAGCAGCTTAGGGGGCCCTTGGGATACGCAGTATTTT	CASSLGGPWDTQYF
NA	TRBV27	TRBD1	TRBJ2-7	TGTGCCAGCAGCTTTACAGGGGTCGAGCAGTACTTC	CASSFTGVEQYF
NA	TRBV2	TRBD1	TRBJ1-5	TGTGCCAGCAGCCCGGGACAGGGGTTTCAGCCCCAGCATTTT	CASSPGQGFQPQHF
once	TRBV2	NA	TRBJ2-5	TGTGCCAGCAGTGATACGCGGAGGACCCAGTACTTC	CASSDTRRTQYF
NA	TRBV7-3	NA	TRBJ2-1	TGTGCCAGCAGCTTAAACGGGGACACTTACAATGAGCAGTTCTTC	CASSLNGDTYNEQFF
NA	TRBV30	NA	TRBJ1-4	TGTGCCTGGAGTGTAGCCACAGTCACTAATGAAAAACTGTTTTTT	CAWSVATVTNEKLFF
NA	TRBV25-1	TRBD2	TRBJ2-2	TGTGCCAGCACATCGGCGGGGGTTCACACCGGGGAGCTGTTTTTT	CASTSAGVHTGELFF
once	TRBV7-2	NA	TRBJ1-1	TGTGCCAGCAGCTTAGCGGGGGGAATGAACACTGAAGCTTTCTTT	CASSLAGGMNTEAFF
NA	TRBV5-6	NA	TRBJ1-3	TGTGCCAGCAGCTTGGTGAGTGGAGGTCTCTTTGGAAACACCATATATTTT	CASSLVSGGLFGNTIYF
NA	TRBV10-2	NA	TRBJ1-1	TGCGCCAGCAGCGAATGGCGGGTTGAAGCTTTCTTT	CASSEWRVEAFF
once	TRBV11-2	NA	TRBJ1-5	TGTGCCAGCAGCTTAAGCGATCAGCCCCAGCATTTT	CASSLSDQPQHF
NA	TRBV5-1	NA	TRBJ2-2	TGCGCCAGCAGCTTTAAGGGGTCGGACACCGGGGAGCTGTTTTTT	CASSFKGSDTGELFF
NA	TRBV10-2	TRBD2	TRBJ2-2	TGCGCCAGCGATAGGACTAGCGGGGTAGCGAACACCGGGGAGCTGTTTTTT	CASDRTSGVANTGELFF
NA	TRBV27	TRBD1	TRBJ1-6	TGTGCCAGCAGTTGGCTCATAGGACAGGCGACCGGGCCCCTCCACTTT	CASSWLIGQATGPLHF
NA	TRBV2	NA	TRBJ1-6	TGTGCCAGCAATCCAGGGGCGGCCTATAATTCACCCCTCCACTTT	CASNPGAAYNSPLHF
NA	TRBV5-1	TRBD1	TRBJ1-2	TGCGCCAGCAGCCGGGACAGGGTGAACTATGGCTACACCTTC	CASSRDRVNYGYTF
NA	TRBV6-5	NA	TRBJ1-2	TGTGCCAGCAGTTCCACCGGGACATATGACTACACCTTC	CASSSTGTYDYTF
NA	TRBV9	TRBD1	TRBJ1-2	TGTGCCAGCAGCGCGGCGACAGGGGGATTAACTGGGGGCTACACCTTC	CASSAATGGLTGGYTF
NA	TRBV3-1/TRBV3-2	NA	TRBJ1-2	TGTGCCAGCAGTAAAGAAGCGTCGAACTATGGCTACACCTTC	CASSKEASNYGYTF
NA	TRBV12-5	TRBD1	TRBJ1-5	TGTGCTAGTGGCCCCGGGACAGGGGGTATTGAGCCCCAGCATTTT	CASGPGTGGIEPQHF
NA	TRBV9	NA	TRBJ2-3	TGTGCCAGCAGCGTCAGGGGCACACCAAAAGCAGATACGCAGTATTTT	CASSVRGTPKADTQYF
NA	TRBV20-1	TRBD1	TRBJ2-5	TGCAGTGCTAGTGGGTGGGAAGGACAGGGAATAGAGGAGACCCAGTACTTC	CSASGWEGQGIEETQYF
NA	TRBV10-1	NA	TRBJ2-7	TGCGCCAGCAGTGGACTGTCGGGGTACGAGCAGTACTTC	CASSGLSGYEQYF
NA	TRBV29-1	NA	TRBJ2-2	TGCAGCGGCTCTGTACAGGGAAACACCGGGGAGCTGTTTTTT	CSGSVQGNTGELFF
few	TRBV7-3	TRBD2	TRBJ2-7	TGTGCCAGCAGCCTTAGCGGGGGGGCCCCCTACGAGCAGTACTTC	CASSLSGGAPYEQYF
NA	TRBV7-6	TRBD2	TRBJ2-3	TGTGCCAGCAGCCCCGAGGGACGTAGCGGGGTGGATACGCAGTATTTT	CASSPEGRSGVDTQYF
NA	TRBV5-1	NA	TRBJ1-1	TGCGCCAGCAGCGTCGCAGGGGTATCCACTGAAGCTTTCTTT	CASSVAGVSTEAFF
NA	TRBV3-1/TRBV3-2	TRBD2	TRBJ2-4	TGTGCCAGCAGCCGGGAGGGGGCCAAAAACATTCAGTACTTC	CASSREGAKNIQYF
NA	TRBV7-6	NA	TRBJ2-7	TGTGCCAGCAGCTTAACAGTCGGCGAGCAGTACTTC	CASSLTVGEQYF
NA	TRBV5-1	NA	TRBJ1-1	TGCGCCAGCAACTGGGGCAGGGACACTGAAGCTTTCTTT	CASNWGRDTEAFF
once	TRBV5-8	TRBD2	TRBJ2-5	TGTGCCAGCACCTTAGGACTAGCGGGGGGGCCCGGTCAAGAGACCCAGTACTTC	CASTLGLAGGPGQETQYF
NA	TRBV6-5	TRBD1	TRBJ2-2	TGTGCCAGCAGGGGACAGATGAACACCGGGGAGCTGTTTTTT	CASRGQMNTGELFF
NA	TRBV6-6	TRBD2	TRBJ2-1	TGTGCCGGGAGACTAGCGGGGGCTGATGAGCAGTTCTTC	CAGRLAGADEQFF
NA	TRBV6-6	TRBD1	TRBJ2-7	TGTGCCAGCAGCAACCGACAGGGATCTTACGAGCAGTACTTC	CASSNRQGSYEQYF
NA	TRBV12-3/TRBV12-4	NA	TRBJ1-1	TGTGCCAGCAGTTTAGCGCCGGCAGGAGCTTTCTTT	CASSLAPAGAFF
NA	TRBV2	TRBD1	TRBJ2-7	TGTGCCAGCAGGGTCGGGACAGACTACGAGCAGTACTTC	CASRVGTDYEQYF
NA	TRBV5-5	NA	TRBJ1-5	TGTGCCAGCTGCGGGGAGGGAGCCGGACAGCCCCAGCATTTT	CASCGEGAGQPQHF
NA	TRBV29-1	NA	TRBJ1-2	TGCAGCGTTTTTCACAGCTATGGCTACACCTTC	CSVFHSYGYTF
NA	TRBV6-1	TRBD1	TRBJ1-2	TGTGCCAGCAGTGGGGACAGGGGGCTAACTAACTATGGCTACACCTTC	CASSGDRGLTNYGYTF
NA	TRBV5-1	NA	TRBJ2-7	TGCGCCAGCAGCTTGGCCTGGACAGACGAGCAGTACTTC	CASSLAWTDEQYF
NA	TRBV19	NA	TRBJ1-5	TGTGCCAGTAGCGGGGTACCCAATCAGCCCCAGCATTTT	CASSGVPNQPQHF
NA	TRBV5-1	TRBD2	TRBJ2-2	TGCGCCAGCAGCGGGCCTAGCGGGGGAACCGGGGAGCTGTTTTTT	CASSGPSGGTGELFF
NA	TRBV5-5	NA	TRBJ2-5	TGTGCCAGCAGCTTCCTAGTTGGAGAGACCCAGTACTTC	CASSFLVGETQYF
NA	TRBV12-5	NA	TRBJ1-2	TGTGCTAGTGGTTTAGCGGGGGGGGCCGAGTATGGCTACACCTTC	CASGLAGGAEYGYTF
NA	TRBV7-9	NA	TRBJ1-2	TGTGCCAGCAGCCCTCTGTCACAGGGTTGGGGCTACACCTTC	CASSPLSQGWGYTF
NA	TRBV10-2	TRBD2	TRBJ2-3	TGCGCCAGCGTGGGACTAGCGGGGAGCACAGATACGCAGTATTTT	CASVGLAGSTDTQYF
NA	TRBV30	NA	TRBJ2-4	TGTGCCTGGACCTCAGGGGTTAAAAACATTCAGTACTTC	CAWTSGVKNIQYF